This is a list of T cell receptor beta chains from one sample in a study of blood T cell repertoires in COVID-19. The method was immunoSEQ multiplex PCR; TCRdb's version includes in-frame clones alone and lacks a portion of them. The data hold hundreds of thousands of clones, with approximately 90% observed a single time. The sequenced sample was PBMCs or T cells enriched from blood (not recorded which). Receptors originate from a man between 25 and 39 years old who had recovered from COVID-19. Both conserved end residues are trimmed from each CDR3. Size is omitted from some rows. Given values are once, few, many or a class for expanded clones.

.	TRBV28	TRBJ2-3	ASSPSGLHTDTQY
.	TRBV7-9	TRBJ2-1	ASSLRGGRSNEQF
.	TRBV7-9	TRBJ1-3	ASKKDRGGGNTIY
once	TRBV19	TRBJ2-3	ASSPMEGRSTDTQY
.	TRBV19	TRBJ2-4	ASSILSVVRESKNIQY
.	TRBV7-2	TRBJ1-1	ASSFRDTANAEAF
.	TRBV7-2	TRBJ1-5	ASSWDRAVPGNQPQH
.	TRBV10-3	TRBJ2-5	ATQTSGSYSETQY
.	TRBV19	TRBJ2-2	ASSIGVASTGELF
once	TRBV6-2/TRBV6-3	TRBJ2-7	ASSYPSSGPAYEQY
.	TRBV10-2	TRBJ2-3	ASQDRDGITDTQY
.	TRBV27	TRBJ2-2	ASSWGLAGVSGELF
once	TRBV13	TRBJ1-2	ASSLGTGKDGYT
.	TRBV5-4	TRBJ1-6	ASSQYDGRSSSYNSPLH
.	TRBV5-5	TRBJ1-4	ASSFGDILGAGEKLF
.	TRBV5-6	TRBJ2-2	ASSWTGKGTGELF
.	TRBV25-1	TRBJ2-7	ASSEYSVPTISYEQY
.	TRBV10-3	TRBJ1-5	AISDTRNQPQH
.	TRBV29-1	TRBJ1-1	SCQGDVTEAF
.	TRBV5-1	TRBJ2-1	ASSLLGAVSYNEQF
.	TRBV3-1/TRBV3-2	TRBJ1-3	ASSQGGAGNTIY
.	TRBV7-2	TRBJ1-2	ASSLRRQDGYT
.	TRBV7-9	TRBJ1-2	ASSLATGDGYT
.	TRBV19	TRBJ1-1	ASSIDGLANTEAF
.	TRBV30	TRBJ1-5	AWSVNGGQPQH
.	TRBV19	TRBJ2-7	ASSPGQGSSYEQY
.	TRBV14	TRBJ2-7	ASSQERVIQY
.	TRBV5-4	TRBJ2-7	ASSLGGSSLYEQY
.	TRBV28	TRBJ2-7	ASSPPDSFYEQY
.	TRBV19	TRBJ1-2	ASSIHGTYYGYT
once	TRBV6-2/TRBV6-3	TRBJ2-7	ASSPLLAGLYEQY
.	TRBV5-6	TRBJ1-3	ASSLVSSGNTIY
.	TRBV2	TRBJ1-5	ASSEGQGEQPQH
.	TRBV10-3	TRBJ1-1	AISGGTGNTEAF
.	TRBV9	TRBJ2-7	ASSPTHSYEQY
few	TRBV4-1	TRBJ1-1	ASSQPQFSMNTEAF
.	TRBV29-1	TRBJ2-3	SVGNSGSTQY
once	TRBV27	TRBJ2-7	ASSSYSRDRGYEQY
.	TRBV12-3/TRBV12-4	TRBJ1-2	ASSQGQTLRYT
.	TRBV19	TRBJ2-7	ASSLQGGYEQY
once	TRBV13	TRBJ2-1	ASSSSDRVRNEQF
.	TRBV6-1	TRBJ2-2	ASSEWRAQNTGELF
.	TRBV10-2	TRBJ2-2	ASRGLTNTGELF
.	TRBV4-3	TRBJ2-7	ASSQGLTGGGYKQY
.	TRBV7-2	TRBJ2-5	ASSLFGLAAQETQY
.	TRBV4-1	TRBJ2-5	ASSQETSGGRRTQY
few	TRBV4-1	TRBJ1-3	ASSLGQGRDTIY
.	TRBV11-2	TRBJ2-2	ASSFRQGPNTGELF
.	TRBV3-1/TRBV3-2	TRBJ2-5	ASSLHEGLAVQETQY
.	TRBV6-1	TRBJ1-5	ASSEAFGQGNSYSNQPQH
.	TRBV11-2	TRBJ2-7	ASSLGALSYEQY
.	TRBV29-1	TRBJ1-1	SVRRGQRNTEAF
few	TRBV7-7	TRBJ2-2	ASSRTPGQSTGELF